This entry describes one TCR beta chain. Its antigen remains unknown. Specified treatment: oral pan-JAK inhibitor, 5-10 mg twice daily. This sample is drawn from a study of CD8+ T cells in alopecia areata. Study summary: Among treated patients, oral tofacitinib was administered at 5 to 10 mg twice daily.

The sequencing template was cDNA reverse transcribed from extracted RNA. Assay: immunoSEQ multiplex PCR; the TCRdb copy retains only in-frame clones and omits some. The sample holds under 250,000 clones, approximately 67% seen once. Notes on the study in general: Affected lesional scalp, above all in alopecia totalis/universalis, was more clonal than normal scalp.

The origin of this receptor is a human donor with alopecia areata. Here the sequenced sample was CD4+ T cells sorted from blood, taken at approximately week 44, from a patient treated with tofacitinib.

The CDR3 loop is CSVAVAGTENTEAFF. The CDR3 region has the DNA TGCAGCGTTGCTGTTGCAGGGACCGAGAACACTGAAGCTTTCTTT. J is TRBJ1-1 and V is TRBV29-1, with D possibly TRBD1 on 5 matching bases. Germline CDR1 SQVTM, CDR2 ANQGSEA. The CDR3 runs 15 residues. V was shortened by 4 bases and J by 1 base, with 16 bases between the two germline ends.